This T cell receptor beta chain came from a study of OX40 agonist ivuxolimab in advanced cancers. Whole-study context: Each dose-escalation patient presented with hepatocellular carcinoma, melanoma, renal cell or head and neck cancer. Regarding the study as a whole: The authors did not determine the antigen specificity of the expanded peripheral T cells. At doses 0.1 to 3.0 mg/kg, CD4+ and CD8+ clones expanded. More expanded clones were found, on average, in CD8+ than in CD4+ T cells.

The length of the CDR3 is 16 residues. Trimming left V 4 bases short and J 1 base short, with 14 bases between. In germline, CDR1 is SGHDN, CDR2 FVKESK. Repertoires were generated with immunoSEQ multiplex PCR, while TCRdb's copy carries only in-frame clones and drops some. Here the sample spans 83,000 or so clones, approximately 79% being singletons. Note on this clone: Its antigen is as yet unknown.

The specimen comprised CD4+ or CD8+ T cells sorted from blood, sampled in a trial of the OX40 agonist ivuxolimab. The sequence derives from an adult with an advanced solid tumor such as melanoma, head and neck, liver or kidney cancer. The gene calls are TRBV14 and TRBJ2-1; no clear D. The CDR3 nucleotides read TGTGCCAGCAGCCCACTCAGCACCGGTTCCTACAATGAGCAGTTCTTC. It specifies CASSPLSTGSYNEQFF.